This T cell receptor (beta chain) was recovered during a study of blood T cell repertoires in COVID-19. Study in general: Samples of COVID-19 (acute and convalescent) were obtained from the United States, Italy and Spain.

V lost 5 bases to trimming and J lost 4 bases; unmatched junction nucleotides: 6. CDR1 and CDR2 from the germline V gene are SGHTA and FQGNSA. The CDR3 has 15 residues. Clones were read by immunoSEQ multiplex PCR, and TCRdb kept only the in-frame ones, dropping some. The repertoire holds over 60,000 clones, with roughly nine tenths as singletons. The clonotype originates from a man in his 60s with acute or convalescent COVID-19. The V gene is TRBV7-2, the J gene TRBJ2-2; 8 nucleotides match TRBD2. Sequencing used peripheral blood. The CDR3 bases are TGTGCCAGCAGCGCGAAGCGGGGGCCCACCGGGGAGCTGTTTTTT. Translated, it gives CASSAKRGPTGELFF.